This T cell receptor beta chain was captured in a study of tumor-infiltrating lymphocytes in primary liver carcinoma. Study-wide background: Tumor stage was T1-T3 N0M0, and tumor size was about 4 to 10 cm across. Study-wide results and caveats: The study found a significantly higher top-250-clone fraction in tumors than in blood (p = 0.039).

There are many counts of this clonotype. What it binds is not known. A constant-region primer primed TCR beta cDNA synthesis from 450 to 550 ng of total RNA. Nested multiplex PCR, run for three rounds with slightly modified ARM-PCR, yielded TCR beta libraries. Forward primers for TRBV1-TRBV30 and a C-beta reverse primer served the first two PCR rounds, at about 10 cycles each. One entry per CDR3 protein, called by TCRdb with MiXCR from the multiplex PCR reads. The table has nearly 45,000 distinct CDR3 sequences, about three quarters seen once. CDR1 and CDR2 from the germline V gene are MGHRA and YSYEKL. The CDR3 is made up of 15 amino acids. The ends were cut back, 3 bases at V and 3 bases at J, with 15 bases in the middle. Both RNA and DNA were isolated together from around 20-30 mg of bulk tissue that had not been sorted. At sampling, these chronic HBV carriers had received no treatment.

The origin of this receptor is a man between 35 and 55 years old with primary liver carcinoma and hepatitis B virus infection. The V gene is TRBV4-1, the J gene TRBJ2-7; D remains unclear. Sequences were obtained from liver tumor tissue from sampling region 2. The subset here: tumor region T2, inferior pole. The CDR3 spells CASSQDTGLYYEQYF. The CDR3 bases are TGCGCCAGCAGCCAGGATACCGGGCTATACTACGAGCAGTACTTC.